Below, 14 T cell receptor beta chains from the same sample are listed, as sequenced in a study of T cells in tuberculosis. Only in-frame clones appear in the TCRdb table, and some are missing; sequencing was by immunoSEQ multiplex PCR. The table has about 34,000 clones, approximately 94% seen once. This sample's time point: new active TB diagnosis, blood taken before or within 7 days of starting treatment. The sequencing here drew on PBMCs, taken at tuberculosis diagnosis. The receptor set was obtained from an adult with tuberculosis.

V gene TRBV7-2 combines with J gene TRBJ2-7, with D uncertain. This CDR3 spans 15 amino acids. V lost 1 base, J lost 1 base, and 11 bases lay in between. CDR1 is SGHTA and CDR2 is FQGNSA in the germline V gene. The CDR3 sequence: CASSLGGLASYEQYF. CDR3 in DNA: TGTGCCAGCAGCTTAGGTGGTCTGGCTTCCTACGAGCAGTACTTC.

This clone was detected only a few times. This rearrangement joins TRBV2 to TRBJ2-4; 15 bases align to TRBD2. CDR1 and CDR2 from the germline V gene are SNHLY and FYNNEI. The CDR3 has 17 amino acids. J was trimmed by 1 base and V by 8 bases; bases with no gene match: 6. CDR3 DNA sequence: TGTGCCAGCGGAGGACTAGCGGGGGGGCCGGCCAAAAACATTCAGTACTTC. Amino acids: CASGGLAGGPAKNIQYF.

This clone occurred a few times. This chain joins TRBV19 and TRBJ2-7, with 7 bases lining up with TRBD1. There are 12 residues in the CDR3. J lost 3 bases, V lost 4 bases, and 0 bases had no gene match. Germline loops: CDR1 LNHDA, CDR2 SQIVND (reference sequence). CDR3 residues: CASSNRGYEQYF. As DNA, the CDR3 is TGTGCCAGTAGTAACAGGGGCTACGAGCAGTACTTC.

V and J are TRBV28 and TRBJ2-5; D is perhaps TRBD2 (5 bases). This CDR3 has 17 amino acids. The V end lost 4 bases, the J end lost 3 bases, and 21 bases lay between the germline ends. Germline CDR1 and CDR2: MDHEN and SYDVKM. In DNA form, the CDR3 reads TGTGCCAGCAGTTCCCCCTGGCGGGCCATGAGGGAAGAGACCCAGTACTTC. Its translation: CASSSPWRAMREETQYF.

The V call is TRBV5-1, the J call TRBJ1-2; 8 bases are shared with TRBD1. In germline, CDR1 is SGHRS, CDR2 YFSETQ. V shed 4 bases and J 5 bases; nucleotides not matched to a gene: 10. The length of the CDR3 is 15 residues. In DNA, the CDR3 is TGCGCCAGCAGCGCCCAGGGGGGGACAGGTTATGGCTACACCTTC. It encodes CASSAQGGTGYGYTF.

This clone was counted a single time. CDR3 loop: CASRAGSYNEQFF. The DNA of the CDR3 is TGTGCCAGCCGAGCGGGGTCCTACAATGAGCAGTTCTTC. The J gene is TRBJ2-1, the V gene TRBV6-6; 7 nucleotides agree with TRBD2. There are 13 residues in the CDR3. Trimming cost V 8 bases and J 1 base; bases outside gene matches: 2. CDR1 MNHNY and CDR2 SVGAGI come from the germline V gene (reference sequence).

This clone was counted a single time. V usage is TRBV18 and J usage is TRBJ2-3; 7 nucleotides match TRBD2. The V gene end was trimmed by 5 bases and the J gene end by 4 bases; junction bases not matched to a gene: 3. Germline assignment: CDR1 KGHSH and CDR2 LQKENI. CDR3 length: 13 amino acids. For the CDR3, the DNA is TGTGCCAGCTCAGCCGGACTAGCAGATACGCAGTATTTT. It codes for CASSAGLADTQYF.

V is TRBV5-1 and J is TRBJ2-7, with 8 positions matching TRBD2. The J segment lost 3 bases and the V segment lost 0 bases, leaving 5 bases of the junction unmatched. The CDR3 is made up of 15 amino acids. Germline CDR1 reads SGHRS; CDR2 reads YFSETQ. The CDR3 is CASSLDLTSGYEQYF. The CDR3 DNA follows: TGCGCCAGCAGCTTGGATCTTACTAGCGGCTACGAGCAGTACTTC.

This clone was seen only once. The rearrangement joins TRBV7-9 to TRBJ2-7, with D possibly TRBD1 on 6 matching bases. This CDR3 is built from 16 residues. Germline CDR1 is SEHNR and CDR2 is FQNEAQ (reference sequence). V gave up 1 base and J gave up 2 bases, with 15 bases separating them. The CDR3 DNA follows: TGTGCCAGCAGCTTAGTATTGGGGGCGACCGCCTACGAGCAGTACTTC. It encodes CASSLVLGATAYEQYF.

V usage is TRBV15 and J usage is TRBJ1-2; 7 nucleotides align to TRBD1. The length of the CDR3 is 19 residues. In germline, CDR1 is LNHNV, CDR2 YYDKDF (reference sequence). Germline trimming cut 1 base from V and 0 bases from J; bases unmatched to any gene: 14. The CDR3 here is CATSRVPTSTGSPNYGYTF. In nucleotides, the CDR3 is TGTGCCACCAGCAGAGTACCCACCTCGACAGGGAGTCCTAACTATGGCTACACCTTC.

V gene TRBV7-8 combines with J gene TRBJ2-2, with D possibly matching TRBD1 (6 bases). The germline V and J ends were trimmed by 6 bases and 0 bases, with 14 bases remaining between them. Germline loops: CDR1 SGHVS, CDR2 FQNEAQ. This CDR3 is built from 16 residues. For the CDR3, the DNA is TGTGCCAGCAGACCGACAGGCCCCTCGAACACCGGGGAGCTGTTTTTT. This translates into CASRPTGPSNTGELFF.

The chain couples TRBV6-1 to TRBJ2-1; TRBD2 matches 7 bases. Germline V gene sequence: CDR1 MNHNS, CDR2 SASEGT. This CDR3 comprises 15 residues. V dropped 4 bases and J dropped 4; count of bases not matched to a gene: 7. The CDR3 region has the DNA TGTGCCAGCAGTGCTGTCGAGCGGGGATACAATGAGCAGTTCTTC. Its protein is CASSAVERGYNEQFF.

This clone was seen more than once but under ten times. The chain combines TRBV5-5 with TRBJ2-7; possibly TRBD2 for D (5 bases). Trimming removed 1 base at V and 7 bases at J, with 21 bases between. The CDR3 runs to 16 residues. Germline loops: CDR1 SGHKS, CDR2 YYEKEE (reference sequence). The CDR3 DNA reads as TGTGCCAGCAGCTTGCAGGTTCTAGCTGTGACCTGGGAGCAGTACTTC. It yields the protein CASSLQVLAVTWEQYF.

The chain has TRBV5-6 and TRBJ2-7; weak D call: TRBD2 (6 bases). The germline V gene encodes CDR1 SGHDT and CDR2 YYEEEE. The CDR3 is made up of 15 amino acids. V was trimmed by 4 bases and J by 0 bases, leaving 14 bases between them. This chain's CDR3 is CASSGGLLYSYEQYF. In DNA, the CDR3 is TGTGCCAGCAGCGGCGGACTACTCTACTCCTACGAGCAGTACTTC.